This T cell receptor (beta chain) emerged from a study of blood T cell repertoires in COVID-19. On the study more broadly: Sample material is recorded as cDNA or gDNA derived from T cells, B-cell-depleted T cells, or PBMCs.

In the source study's methods: The assay estimated nucleated cells by amplifying reference gene primers. Clones were read by immunoSEQ multiplex PCR, and TCRdb kept only the in-frame ones, dropping some. For V, J and clone size, that table is used; D and trimming come from the DNA. The sample includes under 200,000 clones, 80% to 85% of them seen just once. CDR1 and CDR2 from the germline V gene are MDHEN and SYDVKM. The CDR3 spans 15 residues. Trimming shortened V by 6 bases and J by 0 bases, and 12 bases separated the two germline ends. The receptor comes from a man aged 70-80 years with active or convalescent COVID-19. This sequence joins TRBV28 and TRBJ1-3; the D is unclear. The material sequenced was peripheral blood. CDR3 protein: CASSRYAHSGNTIYF. CDR3 bases: TGTGCCAGCAGCCGCTACGCCCACTCTGGAAACACCATATATTTT.